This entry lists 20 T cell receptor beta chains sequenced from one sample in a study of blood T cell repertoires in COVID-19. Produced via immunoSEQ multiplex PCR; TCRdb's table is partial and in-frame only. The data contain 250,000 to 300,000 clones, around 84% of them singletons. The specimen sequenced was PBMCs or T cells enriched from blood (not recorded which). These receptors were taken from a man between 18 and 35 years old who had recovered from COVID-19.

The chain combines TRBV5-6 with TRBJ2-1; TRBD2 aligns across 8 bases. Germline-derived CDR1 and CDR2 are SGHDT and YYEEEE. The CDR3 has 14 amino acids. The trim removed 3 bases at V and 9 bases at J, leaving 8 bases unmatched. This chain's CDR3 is CASSSPGTSGEQFF. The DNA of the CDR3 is TGTGCCAGCAGCTCACCTGGGACTAGTGGTGAGCAGTTCTTC.

The chain's CDR3 is CASSHVTGNTEAFF. Here the CDR3 DNA reads TGTGCCAGCAGCCATGTCACGGGAAACACTGAAGCTTTCTTT. The V gene is TRBV6-5, the J gene TRBJ1-1; D is unresolved. Trimming removed 6 bases at V and 2 bases at J, with 13 bases between. Germline V gene lookup returns CDR1 MNHEY and CDR2 SVGAGI. CDR3 length equals 14 residues.

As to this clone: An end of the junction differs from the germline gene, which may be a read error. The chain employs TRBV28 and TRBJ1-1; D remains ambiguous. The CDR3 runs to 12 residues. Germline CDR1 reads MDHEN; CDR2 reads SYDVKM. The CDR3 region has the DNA TGTGCCAGCAGTTACCCATACACGGAAGCTTTCTTT. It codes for CASSYPYTEAFF. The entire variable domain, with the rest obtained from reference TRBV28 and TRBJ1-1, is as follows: DVKVTQSSRYLVKRTGEKVFLECVQDMDHENMFWYRQDPGLGLRLIYFSYDVKMKEKGDIPEGYSVSREKKERFSLILESASTNQTSMYLCASSYPYTEAFFGQGTRLTVV.

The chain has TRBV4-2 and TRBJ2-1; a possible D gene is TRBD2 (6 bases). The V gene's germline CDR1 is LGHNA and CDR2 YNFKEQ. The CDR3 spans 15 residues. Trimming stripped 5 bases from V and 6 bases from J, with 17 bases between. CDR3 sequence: CASSASGGRSNEQFF. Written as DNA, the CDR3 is TGTGCCAGCAGCGCAAGTGGGGGGAGGAGCAATGAGCAGTTCTTC.

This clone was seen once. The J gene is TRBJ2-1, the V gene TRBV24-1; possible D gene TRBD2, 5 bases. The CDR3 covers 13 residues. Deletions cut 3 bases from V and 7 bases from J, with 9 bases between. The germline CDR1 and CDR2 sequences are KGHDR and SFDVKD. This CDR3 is CATSDRTQNEQFF. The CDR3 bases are TGTGCCACCAGTGATAGGACTCAAAATGAGCAGTTCTTC.

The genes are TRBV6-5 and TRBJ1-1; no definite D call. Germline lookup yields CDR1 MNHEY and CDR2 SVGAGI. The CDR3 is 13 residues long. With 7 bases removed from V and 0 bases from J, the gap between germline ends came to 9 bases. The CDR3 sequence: CASKEHMNTEAFF. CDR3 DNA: TGTGCCAGCAAAGAACACATGAACACTGAAGCTTTCTTT.

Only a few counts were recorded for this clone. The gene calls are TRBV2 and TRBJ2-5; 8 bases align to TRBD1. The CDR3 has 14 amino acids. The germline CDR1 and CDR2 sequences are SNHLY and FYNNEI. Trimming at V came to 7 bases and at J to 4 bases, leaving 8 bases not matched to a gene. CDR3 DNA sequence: TGTGCCAGCAAAGGGGACAGGCTGACAGAGACCCAGTACTTC. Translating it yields CASKGDRLTETQYF.

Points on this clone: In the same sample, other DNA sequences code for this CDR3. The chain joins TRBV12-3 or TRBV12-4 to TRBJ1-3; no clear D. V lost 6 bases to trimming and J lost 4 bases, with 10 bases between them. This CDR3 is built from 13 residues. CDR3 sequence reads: CASSQVSGNTIYF. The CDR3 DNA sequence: TGTGCCAGCAGCCAGGTGTCAGGAAACACCATATATTTT.

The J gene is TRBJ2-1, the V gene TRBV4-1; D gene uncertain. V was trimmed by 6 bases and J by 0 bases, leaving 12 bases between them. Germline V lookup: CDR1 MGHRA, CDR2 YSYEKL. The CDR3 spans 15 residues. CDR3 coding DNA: TGCGCCAGCAGACAATCTGAGAGCTCCTACAATGAGCAGTTCTTC. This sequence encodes CASRQSESSYNEQFF.

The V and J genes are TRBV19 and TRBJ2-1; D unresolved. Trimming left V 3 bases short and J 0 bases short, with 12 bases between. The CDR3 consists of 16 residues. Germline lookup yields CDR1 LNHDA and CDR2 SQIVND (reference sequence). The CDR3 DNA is TGTGCCAGTAGTATTGGAGCGTACTACTCCTACAATGAGCAGTTCTTC. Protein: CASSIGAYYSYNEQFF.

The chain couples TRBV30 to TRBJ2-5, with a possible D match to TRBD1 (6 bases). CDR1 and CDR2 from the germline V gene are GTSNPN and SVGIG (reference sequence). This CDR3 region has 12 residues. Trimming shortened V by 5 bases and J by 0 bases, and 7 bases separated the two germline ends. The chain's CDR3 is CAWWDNQETQYF. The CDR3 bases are TGTGCCTGGTGGGACAACCAAGAGACCCAGTACTTC.

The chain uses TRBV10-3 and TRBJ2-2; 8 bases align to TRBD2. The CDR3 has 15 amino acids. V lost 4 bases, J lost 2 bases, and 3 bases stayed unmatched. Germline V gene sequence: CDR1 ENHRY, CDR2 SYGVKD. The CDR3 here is CAISGLARNTGELFF. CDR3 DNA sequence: TGTGCCATCAGTGGACTAGCGAGAAACACCGGGGAGCTGTTTTTT.

CDR3 sequence (DNA): TGTGCCAGCAGTTATCCGCCGGGACAGGGTACAGATACGCAGTATTTT. Protein sequence: CASSYPPGQGTDTQYF. The chain combines TRBV27 with TRBJ2-3, with 9 bases lining up with TRBD1. V lost 4 bases, J lost 3 bases, and 8 bases stayed unmatched. This CDR3 contains 16 residues. Germline values: CDR1 MNHEY, CDR2 SMNVEV (reference sequence).

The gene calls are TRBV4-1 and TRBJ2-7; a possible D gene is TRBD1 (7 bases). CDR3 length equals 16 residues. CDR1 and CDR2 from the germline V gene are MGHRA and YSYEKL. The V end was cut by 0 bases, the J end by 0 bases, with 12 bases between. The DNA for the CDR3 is TGCGCCAGCAGCCAAGATCGCGGGACAGTCTCCTACGAGCAGTACTTC. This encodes CASSQDRGTVSYEQYF.

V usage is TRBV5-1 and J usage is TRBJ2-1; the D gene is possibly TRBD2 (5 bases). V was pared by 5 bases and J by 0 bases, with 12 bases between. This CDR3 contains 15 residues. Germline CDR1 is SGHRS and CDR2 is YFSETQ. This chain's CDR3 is CASRTTDSSYNEQFF. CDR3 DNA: TGCGCCAGCAGGACTACCGATAGCTCCTACAATGAGCAGTTCTTC.

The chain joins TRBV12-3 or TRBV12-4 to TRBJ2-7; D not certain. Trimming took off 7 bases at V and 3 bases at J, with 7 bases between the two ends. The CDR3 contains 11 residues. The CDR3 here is CASMSSYEQYF. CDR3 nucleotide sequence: TGTGCCAGCATGTCCAGCTACGAGCAGTACTTC.

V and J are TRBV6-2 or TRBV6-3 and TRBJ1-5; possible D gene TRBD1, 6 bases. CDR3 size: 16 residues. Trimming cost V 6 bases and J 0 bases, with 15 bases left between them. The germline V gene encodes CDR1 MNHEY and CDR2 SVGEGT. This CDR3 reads CASSPRTVYSNQPQHF. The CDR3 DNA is TGTGCCAGCAGCCCTAGGACAGTTTATAGCAATCAGCCCCAGCATTTT.

Here the CDR3 DNA reads TGTGCCAGTAGGATCGCCGACAGGGGACAGGTACTCTACGAGCAGTACTTC. It is translated as CASRIADRGQVLYEQYF. The chain couples TRBV19 to TRBJ2-7; 8 bases agree with TRBD1. Losses at the gene ends were 6 bases for V and 3 bases for J; bases not matched to a gene: 16. Germline lookup yields CDR1 LNHDA and CDR2 SQIVND (reference sequence). CDR3 length: 17 amino acids.

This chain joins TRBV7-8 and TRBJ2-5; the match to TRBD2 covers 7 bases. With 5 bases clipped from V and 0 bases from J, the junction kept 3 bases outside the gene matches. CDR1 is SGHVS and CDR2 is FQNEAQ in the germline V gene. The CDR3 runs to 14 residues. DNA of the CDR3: TGTGCCAGCAGCCGGGGGACTAACCAAGAGACCCAGTACTTC. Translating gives CASSRGTNQETQYF.

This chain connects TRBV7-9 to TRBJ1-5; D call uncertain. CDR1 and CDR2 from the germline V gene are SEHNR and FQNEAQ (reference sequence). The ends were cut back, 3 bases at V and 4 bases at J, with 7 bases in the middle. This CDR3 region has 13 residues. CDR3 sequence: CASSFGDNQPQHF. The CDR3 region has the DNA TGTGCCAGCAGCTTCGGGGATAATCAGCCCCAGCATTTT.